Below, 12 T cell receptor beta chains from the same sample are listed, as sequenced in a study of blood T cell repertoires in COVID-19. Only in-frame clones appear in the TCRdb table, and some are missing; sequencing was by immunoSEQ multiplex PCR. The sample records roughly 180,000 clones, about 84% being singletons. Sequenced input: PBMCs or T cells enriched from blood (not recorded which). The receptor set was obtained from a woman aged 40 to 50 with acute COVID-19.

The gene calls are TRBV5-1 and TRBJ2-1; unclear D gene. The CDR3 has 14 residues. Germline CDR1 and CDR2: SGHRS and YFSETQ. V was shortened by 0 bases and J by 2 bases, with 6 bases between the two germline ends. CDR3 residues: CASSLALAYNEQFF. The CDR3 region has the DNA TGCGCCAGCAGCTTGGCCTTAGCCTACAATGAGCAGTTCTTC.

The chain recombines TRBV4-2 with TRBJ2-7; 9 bases match TRBD1. Germline CDR1 is LGHNA and CDR2 is YNFKEQ. This CDR3 has 15 residues. V lost 1 base, J lost 3 bases, and 4 bases stayed unmatched. CDR3 protein: CASSQGTGEIYEQYF. CDR3 DNA sequence: TGTGCCAGCAGCCAAGGGACAGGGGAAATCTACGAGCAGTACTTC.

There are a few counts of this clone. The chain employs TRBV9 and TRBJ1-3; D not resolved. V lost 4 bases, J lost 0 bases, and 20 bases lay in between. The CDR3 is 18 amino acids. Germline CDR1 reads SGDLS; CDR2 reads YYNGEE. The CDR3 DNA reads as TGTGCCAGCAGCCCGTGGGTTTCCGGGGTGAGCTCTGGAAACACCATATATTTT. Its translation is CASSPWVSGVSSGNTIYF.

The gene calls are TRBV27 and TRBJ2-1; D gene uncertain. The CDR3 totals 15 residues. Per the germline V gene, CDR1 is MNHEY and CDR2 is SMNVEV (reference sequence). V shed 2 bases and J shed 8 bases, with 16 bases lying between them. The chain's CDR3 is CASSLERQIPDEQFF. CDR3 bases: TGTGCCAGCAGTTTAGAGAGGCAGATTCCGGATGAGCAGTTCTTC.

The J gene is TRBJ2-1, the V gene TRBV7-8, with TRBD2 matching 13 bases. V trimming: 6 bases; J trimming: 5 bases; junction bases outside the gene matches: 4. Germline CDR1 is SGHVS and CDR2 is FQNEAQ. The CDR3 is 15 residues long. CDR3 bases: TGTGCCAGCAGATCTGGACTAGCGGGAGACAATGAGCAGTTCTTC. This codes for CASRSGLAGDNEQFF.

The rearrangement links TRBV29-1 to TRBJ2-5; the match to TRBD1 covers 7 bases. Trimming cost V 7 bases and J 3 bases; bases outside gene matches: 2. Germline CDR1 is SQVTM and CDR2 is ANQGSEA. CDR3 length equals 11 residues. The CDR3 nucleotides are TGCAGCGCAGGACAGGAAGAGACCCAGTACTTC. Protein product: CSAGQEETQYF.

V is TRBV5-1 and J is TRBJ2-1, with 9 bases fitting TRBD2. The CDR3 extends over 16 amino acids. The V gene's germline CDR1 is SGHRS and CDR2 YFSETQ. The ends lost 0 bases at V and 3 bases at J; junction bases unmatched: 4. The CDR3 loop reads CASSLGLAAIYNEQFF. The CDR3 bases are TGCGCCAGCAGCTTGGGACTAGCGGCAATCTACAATGAGCAGTTCTTC. Full variable domain (outside the CDR3, taken from reference TRBV5-1 and TRBJ2-1): KAGVTQTPRYLIKTRGQQVTLSCSPISGHRSVSWYQQTPGQGLQFLFEYFSETQRNKGNFPGRFSGRQFSNSRSEMNVSTLELGDSALYLCASSLGLAAIYNEQFFGPGTRLTVL.

The rearrangement links TRBV15 to TRBJ2-6; D may be TRBD2 (6 bases). The V end lost 1 base, the J end lost 15 bases, and 7 bases lay between the germline ends. The CDR3 length is 11 residues. In germline, CDR1 is LNHNV, CDR2 YYDKDF (reference sequence). CDR3 residues: CATSRGGNLTF. As DNA, the CDR3 is TGTGCCACCAGCAGAGGCGGGAACCTGACTTTC.

This chain uses TRBV12-3 or TRBV12-4 with TRBJ1-2; possible D gene TRBD1, 6 bases. CDR3 length: 13 amino acids. Trimming pared 4 bases from V and 6 bases from J, leaving 12 bases between. The CDR3 coding sequence is TGTGCCAGCAGTTCAAGACAGGTAGATGGCTACACCTTC. Translated, it gives CASSSRQVDGYTF.

The table lists this clone with a few counts. The V and J genes are TRBV6-5 and TRBJ1-1; the match to TRBD1 covers 9 bases. V shed 8 bases, J shed 0 bases, and the junction held 7 bases outside the gene matches. Germline CDR1 and CDR2: MNHEY and SVGAGI. The CDR3 covers 15 residues. The CDR3 here is CASQGQGRLNTEAFF. The CDR3 region has the DNA TGTGCCAGCCAGGGACAGGGAAGGTTGAACACTGAAGCTTTCTTT.

This sequence joins TRBV2 and TRBJ1-1; D unclear. The length of the CDR3 is 14 residues. The germline V gene encodes CDR1 SNHLY and CDR2 FYNNEI. V shed 3 bases and J shed 0 bases, with 8 bases lying between them. The CDR3 DNA reads as TGTGCCAGCAGTGAGTCCCTGTTGAACACTGAAGCTTTCTTT. Its translation is CASSESLLNTEAFF.

The V call is TRBV15, the J call TRBJ2-2, with 10 bases fitting TRBD1. After removal of 5 bases from V and 5 bases from J, the junction contained 5 bases not matched to a gene. CDR1 LNHNV and CDR2 YYDKDF come from the germline V gene (reference sequence). The CDR3 has 15 residues. Written as DNA, the CDR3 is TGTGCCACCAGCGCCGACAGGGGGCGGACCGGGGAGCTGTTTTTT. It is translated as CATSADRGRTGELFF.